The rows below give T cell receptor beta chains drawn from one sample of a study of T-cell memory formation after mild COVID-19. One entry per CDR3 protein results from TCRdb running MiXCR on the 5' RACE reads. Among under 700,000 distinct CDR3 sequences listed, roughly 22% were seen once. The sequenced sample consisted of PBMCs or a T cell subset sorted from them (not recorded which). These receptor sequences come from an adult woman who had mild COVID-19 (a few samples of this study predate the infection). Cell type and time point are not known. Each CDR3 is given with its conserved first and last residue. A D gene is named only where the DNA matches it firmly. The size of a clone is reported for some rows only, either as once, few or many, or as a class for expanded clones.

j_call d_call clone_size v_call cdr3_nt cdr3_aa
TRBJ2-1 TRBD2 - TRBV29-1 TGCAGCGTTGCGGCGGGGGACAATGAGCAGTTCTTC CSVAAGDNEQFF
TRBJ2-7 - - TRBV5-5 TGTGCCAGCAGCTCCCATCCCTACGAGCAGTACTTC CASSSHPYEQYF
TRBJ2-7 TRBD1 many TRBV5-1 TGCGCCAGCAGCTCGCGCGGACAGGCTTCCTCCTACGAGCAGTACTTC CASSSRGQASSYEQYF
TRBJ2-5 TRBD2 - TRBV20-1 TGCAGTGCTAGCCCTAGCGGGAGCCTTGAGACCCAGTACTTC CSASPSGSLETQYF
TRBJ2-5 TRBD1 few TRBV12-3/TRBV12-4 TGTGCCAGCAGGCCTACAGGGGGGGAGACCCAGTACTTC CASRPTGGETQYF
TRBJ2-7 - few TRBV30 TGTGCCTGGAGTGTTTCGACAGGCTACGAGCAGTACTTC CAWSVSTGYEQYF
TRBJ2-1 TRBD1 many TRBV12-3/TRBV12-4 TGTGCCAGCAGAAGGACAGGGGGCTCCTACAATGAGCAGTTCTTC CASRRTGGSYNEQFF
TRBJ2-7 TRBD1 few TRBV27 TGTGCCAGCAGTTTCAGACAGGGGTGGTACGAGCAGTACTTC CASSFRQGWYEQYF
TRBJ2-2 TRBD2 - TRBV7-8 TGTGCCAGCAGCTTTTCTAGCGGAGCGTACACCGGGGAGCTGTTTTTT CASSFSSGAYTGELFF
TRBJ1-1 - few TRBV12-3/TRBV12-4 TGTGCCAGCAGTTTAGTCGGGGGCATTCTTGAAGCTTTCTTT CASSLVGGILEAFF
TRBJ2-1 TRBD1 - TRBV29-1 TGCAGCGTTGGATCAGGGACAGGGATTACTAGGGATGAGCAGTTCTTC CSVGSGTGITRDEQFF
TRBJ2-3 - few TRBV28 TGTGCCAGCAGTTTTGGTCTCGAATACACAGATACGCAGTATTTT CASSFGLEYTDTQYF
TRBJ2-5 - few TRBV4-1 TGCGCCAGCAGCCAAGACCCAGGGGAGCAAGAGACCCAGTACTTC CASSQDPGEQETQYF
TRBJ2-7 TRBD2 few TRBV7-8 TGTGCCAGCAGCTTACCCACCCATGGGACTAGCGGGAGCGAGCAGTACTTC CASSLPTHGTSGSEQYF
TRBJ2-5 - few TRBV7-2 TGTGCCAGCAGTCACCCGCGGTACCAAGAGACCCAGTACTTC CASSHPRYQETQYF
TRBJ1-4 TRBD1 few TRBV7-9 TGTGCCAGCAGCTCCCCCGGGACAGTTAATGAAAAACTGTTTTTT CASSSPGTVNEKLFF
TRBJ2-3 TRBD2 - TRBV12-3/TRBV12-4 TGTGCCAGCAGTTTCGGGACTAGCCATGATACGCAGTATTTT CASSFGTSHDTQYF
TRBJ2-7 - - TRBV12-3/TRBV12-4 TGTGCCAGCAGTTTACAGACAGGCTACGAGCAGTACTTC CASSLQTGYEQYF
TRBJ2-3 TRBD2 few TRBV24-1 TGTGCCACCAGTGATCCGGGGACTAGCGGGGGCCGTAAGACGCAGTATTTT CATSDPGTSGGRKTQYF
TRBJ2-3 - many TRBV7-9 TGTGCCAGCAGCTCGAGGGGCCGGGGAATAGATACGCAGTATTTT CASSSRGRGIDTQYF
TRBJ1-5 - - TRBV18 TGTGCCAGCTCACCAGACAGACGAGAGAATCAGCCCCAGCATTTT CASSPDRRENQPQHF